The clone carrying this T cell receptor beta chain was counted a few times. Its antigen is as yet unknown. The CDR3 has 15 residues. Germline V gives CDR1 SGHTA, CDR2 FQGNSA. V lost 6 bases and J lost 1; bases outside the gene matches: 9. This specimen belongs to a study of T cells in Graves' hyperthyroidism and ophthalmopathy. Across the whole study: Sampling of peripheral blood happened at initial diagnosis, prior to any treatment. Broader study findings: Most expanded thyroid clonotypes above 0.001 recurred in blood.

Researchers took RNA transcripts and amplified the TCR beta CDR3 regions from them. A set of HTBI primers served as the primers for a first-round RT-PCR of the TCR CDR3. TCRdb analysed the multiplex PCR reads with MiXCR anew, one entry per CDR3 protein. The sample consists of 250,000 to 300,000 distinct CDR3 sequences, roughly 15% of them appearing once. Among the patients, aged 18 to 65, hyperthyroidism was newly diagnosed and had lasted under 2 months. The sequenced sample was blood. V gene TRBV7-2 combines with J gene TRBJ2-7; 7 bases align to TRBD1. This TCR came from a middle-aged woman with Graves' hyperthyroidism. CDR3 residues: CASRLDRLTSYEQYF. The CDR3 nucleotides read TGTGCCAGCAGACTGGACAGGCTGACGTCCTACGAGCAGTACTTC.